This T cell receptor (beta chain) appears in the sequencing data of a study of blood T cell repertoires in COVID-19 (TCRdb year 2020). With respect to the entire study: Collaborator samples came from the United States, Italy and Spain and covered acute and convalescent phases of COVID-19. Where HLA class I and class II types were available, the types were taken from metadata supplied by the sample provider, not from assay-based typing. The sample metadata nearly always contained a de-identified subject ID, COVID-19 status, age in years and sex. The material from the prospective study consisted of cDNA or gDNA derived from T cells, B-cell-depleted T cells, or PBMCs. Deeply sampled blood TCRbeta repertoires from subjects exposed to, actively infected with, or recovered from COVID-19 were included in the dataset. The repertoires were made available in a free public database intended to serve as a resource for research on the immune response to SARS-CoV-2. Samples were obtained from the ongoing ImmuneRACE study (first 160 participants) and from 1,200 or so subjects provided by 6 global collaborators.

Note on this clone: Its recognized antigen is unknown. Per-nucleotide qualities are absent, and no much larger clonotype sits a single base away.

A second Seattle source provided samples from volunteer blood donors who had recovered from COVID-19. Collaborating institutions collected whole blood in K2EDTA tubes following their own protocols. For TCRbeta analysis, collaborators shipped samples as frozen whole blood, isolated PBMCs, or DNA extracted from either of those sample types. On the study overall, not on this receptor specifically: The quantity of clinical and demographic metadata differed by source and by participant and was supplied without curation.

TCRbeta CDR3 regions were amplified from genomic DNA by means of the immunoSEQ Assay, a bias-controlled multiplex PCR. In the original analysis: Within the assay, amplification of reference gene primers was used to estimate how many nucleated cells each sample contained. Sequence reads were collapsed and filtered to measure the absolute abundance of every unique TCRbeta CDR3 rearrangement. For each sample, productive Simpson clonality was calculated as the square root of Simpson's diversity index over productive rearrangements. As stored in TCRdb, this immuneACCESS dataset retains in-frame rearrangements with V and J assigned. A fraction of the clones does not appear; measured against another copy, unresolved V genes explain less than half of the discrepancy, and the remainder lacks a known reason. V and J calls and clone size are as listed in that table; D and trimming were resolved from the DNA. The sample table shows roughly 250,000 clones, and roughly 84% are seen once. The top ten constitute approximately 2.2% of the sample.

CDR1 SGHVS and CDR2 FQNEAQ were looked up in the germline V gene. V and J lose 5 bases and 3 bases, and a span of 14 bases separates them. The CDR3 sequence holds 15 residues, the cysteine and phenylalanine included. Kept here is only the CDR3 DNA, which spans 45 bases and is read in frame from base 1. This TCR was sampled from a woman aged 40 to 55 who had recovered from COVID-19. The sequence joins TRBV7-8 to TRBJ1-5; the D region possibly corresponds to TRBD1 (5 bases align). Material: peripheral blood. The CDR3 region: CASSGGQLPNQPQHF. Here is the DNA: TGTGCCAGCAGCGGCGGACAACTACCCAATCAGCCCCAGCATTTT.